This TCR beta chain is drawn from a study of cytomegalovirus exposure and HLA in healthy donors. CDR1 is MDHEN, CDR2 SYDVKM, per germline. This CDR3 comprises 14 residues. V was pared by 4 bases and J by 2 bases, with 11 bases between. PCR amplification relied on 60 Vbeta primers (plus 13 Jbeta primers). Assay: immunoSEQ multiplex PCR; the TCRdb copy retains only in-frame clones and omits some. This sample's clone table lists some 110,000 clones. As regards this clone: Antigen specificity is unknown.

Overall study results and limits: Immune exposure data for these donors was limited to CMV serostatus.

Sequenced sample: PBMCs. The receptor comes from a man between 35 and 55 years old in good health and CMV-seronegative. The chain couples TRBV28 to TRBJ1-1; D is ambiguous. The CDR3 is CASSSPSANTEAFF. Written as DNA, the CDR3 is TGTGCCAGCAGTTCCCCGAGCGCAAACACTGAAGCTTTCTTT.